Described below is a single T cell receptor (beta chain) sequence and its context. Its antigen is not yet known. The read comes to an end 3 residues before the CDR3 does, leaving the germline J gene to fill in the end. The germline ends are 13 bases apart after V is trimmed by 2 bases and J by 6 bases. CDR1 and CDR2 are read off the germline V gene (reference sequence) as GTSNPN and SVGIG. Including the terminal cysteine and phenylalanine, the CDR3 comprises 13 residues. Sequencing covers 30 bases of the CDR3, shown here with the frame starting at base 1. CVID was diagnosed by standard criteria: serum IgG, IgA and/or IgM reduced below normal range, plus specific antibody deficiency. A total of 40 to 50 subjects (about 15 female and roughly 29 male; age range about 9 to 65 years, mean age about 40) were included in the CVID group. Most of the CVID patients and most of the healthy controls were of Caucasian heritage. All CVID subjects had received replacement immunoglobulin therapy for at least one year at the time of study participation. At blood collection, none of the CVID subjects was ill or on immunomodulatory or immunosuppressive medication. From each donor, roughly 5 to 8 ml of heparinized peripheral whole blood was collected. Genomic DNA from adults with common variable immune deficiency (CVID) and from healthy adult controls was the source for sequencing TCRbeta CDR3 repertoires. Diluted blood was density-centrifuged over Hypaque 1077 or Ficoll-Paque to isolate peripheral blood mononuclear cells. Unsorted mononuclear cells served as the source of genomic DNA, which was extracted either by Qiagen column purification or by a centrifugation-based method.

This specimen comes from a study of T cell clonality in common variable immunodeficiency (dated by TCRdb to the mid-2010s). The paper's findings and limits, for the study overall: CVID TCRbeta sequences were reported to have fewer deletions and N-nucleotide insertions and to lack highly modified clones with 13 or more V deletions. CVID subjects shared fewer TCRbeta clones with each other than healthy controls did (p < 0.0001). Even though DNA input was equal, the average per sample came to about 81,820 unique sequences for controls compared with 25,000 to 35,000 for CVID samples. TCRbeta clonality was higher in CVID subjects than in healthy controls (t-test p = 0.018), and the increase was most characteristic of about a third of subjects. It was noted by the authors that sequencing of the repertoires of T cell subpopulations would be needed to clarify the cause of the increased clonality in CVID. Differences among patients in the CVID cohort limited the correlations between repertoire features and clinical complications.

For sequencing input, CVID and control samples contributed equivalent amounts of genomic DNA. For every sample, a 60 bp segment covering the rearranged TCRbeta CDR3 region was amplified and then sequenced. TCRbeta amplification used the immunoSEQ assay, a bias-corrected multiplex PCR with high-throughput sequencing. The authors' pipeline ran thus. Each unique nucleotide sequence was treated as a clone and annotated with V, D and J genes, copy number and frequency. Sequences were labeled productive if in frame, and non-productive if out of frame or containing stop codons. As previously described, clonality was computed from Shannon's entropy. Mean CDR3 Kyte-Doolittle hydropathy was derived from the predicted amino acid sequences of productive clones. Hierarchical clustering of scaled V gene usage was performed with the R hclust function using Manhattan distance and complete linkage. Sharing of clones by CDR3 amino acid sequence was evaluated through resampling of 12 repertoires per group over 100 rounds. The repertoires were screened for 65 to 75 published EBV-specific TCRbeta sequences and a few hundred published CMV-specific TCRbeta sequences. A couple of CVID samples yielding fewer than 10,000 sequences were excluded from analysis, leaving approximately 42 CVID repertoires. TCRdb re-hosts the immuneACCESS table, in-frame sequences only. Its copies lack some clones; in the studies checked, an unresolved V gene accounts for under half of them, and the cause for the rest is not known. V and J calls plus clone size are reproduced from that table; the DNA served to infer D and trimming. The data for this sample show under 20,000 clones, each detected more than once. The ten largest clones take up about 22% of the sample.

Recombination joined TRBV30 with TRBJ1-1, with TRBD1 as a weak D call on 5 bases. The sequenced sample consisted of peripheral blood mononuclear cells. The clonotype was recovered from a human donor with common variable immunodeficiency. The CDR3 region reads CAWSRGGIAEAFF. CDR3 DNA, as far as it was read: TGTGCCTGGAGTAGGGGCGGTATCGCTGAA.